This TCR beta chain was obtained from a study of blood T cell repertoires in COVID-19 (TCRdb year 2020). Describing the broader study: The collaborator samples originated in the United States, Italy and Spain and spanned the acute and convalescent phases of COVID-19. Deeply sampled blood TCRbeta repertoires from subjects exposed to, actively infected with, or recovered from COVID-19 were included in the dataset. The sample metadata nearly always contained a de-identified subject ID, COVID-19 status, age in years and sex. Where HLA class I and class II types were available, the types were taken from metadata supplied by the sample provider, not from assay-based typing. Samples came from the ongoing ImmuneRACE study (first 160 participants) plus 1,254 subjects from 6 global collaborators. The repertoires were released in a freely available public database intended as a resource for research on the immune response to SARS-CoV-2. The material from the prospective study consisted of cDNA or gDNA derived from T cells, B-cell-depleted T cells, or PBMCs. Results and caveats for the whole study, not just this receptor: The quantity of clinical and demographic metadata differed by source and by participant and was supplied without curation.

Its CDR3 holds 13 amino acids, cysteine through phenylalanine. The kept DNA is CDR3 alone, 39 bases in frame from the first base. CDR1 LGHDT and CDR2 YNNKEL are derived from the germline V gene (reference sequence). V is pared back by 1 base and J by 6 bases, with 10 bases lying between the germline termini. Concerning this clone: What this receptor recognizes is not known. Base-call qualities are not available, and no considerably larger clone is one nucleotide away.

The immunoSEQ Assay, a bias-controlled multiplex PCR, was used to amplify TCRbeta CDR3 regions from genomic DNA. Per the original workflow: Nucleated cell counts per sample were estimated from amplification of reference gene primers within the assay. Sequence reads were collapsed and filtered to measure the absolute abundance of every unique TCRbeta CDR3 rearrangement. Productive Simpson clonality was computed per sample as the square root of Simpson's diversity index over productive rearrangements. TCRdb mirrors the immuneACCESS table, restricted to in-frame sequences. Some clones are absent from its copies; in checked studies, under half trace to an unresolved V gene, and the reason for the others is unknown. The DNA gave D and trimming, while V, J and clone size come from that table. This sample holds a few hundred thousand clones; around nine tenths were observed only once. The ten most abundant clones make up roughly 6.4% of the sample.

Samples from volunteer blood donors who had recovered from COVID-19 were contributed by a second Seattle source. The collaborating institutions used their own protocols to collect whole blood in K2EDTA tubes. For TCRbeta analysis, collaborators shipped samples in one of three forms: frozen whole blood, isolated PBMCs, or DNA extracted from either of those sample types. The sample taken for sequencing was peripheral blood. This sequence uses TRBV3-1 (or the pseudogene TRBV3-2) and TRBJ2-7; a weak D assignment points to TRBD2 (5 bases agree). This sequence originates from a man aged 60 to 75 who had recovered from COVID-19. CDR3 sequence: CASSQVSSGEQYF. The nucleotides read TGTGCCAGCAGCCAAGTCAGCAGCGGCGAGCAGTACTTC.